Below are 21 T cell receptor beta chains sequenced from a single sample in a study of cytomegalovirus exposure and HLA in healthy donors. PCR involved 60 Vbeta and 13 Jbeta primers. This table comes from immunoSEQ multiplex PCR, and its TCRdb copy is limited to in-frame clones, with some not included. Among around 230,000 clones listed, around 84% were seen once. What was sequenced was PBMCs. These TCRs come from a girl aged 2-10 years in good health and CMV-seronegative.

The chain joins TRBV2 to TRBJ2-5; weak D call: TRBD2 (5 bases). The length of the CDR3 is 14 residues. Germline CDR1 is SNHLY and CDR2 is FYNNEI. The V and J ends lost 2 bases and 2 bases respectively, with 9 bases between them. CDR3 nucleotide sequence: TGTGCCAGCAGTGAACCCCGGGAACAAGAGACCCAGTACTTC. Encoded protein: CASSEPREQETQYF.

This CDR3 reads CAWGRTGANEKLFF. In DNA form, the CDR3 reads TGTGCCTGGGGTCGGACAGGGGCTAATGAAAAACTGTTTTTT. This chain links TRBV30 with TRBJ1-4; 9 bases map to TRBD1. This CDR3 is 14 amino acids long. The germline V gene has CDR1 GTSNPN and CDR2 SVGIG (reference sequence). With 5 bases clipped from V and 3 bases from J, the junction kept 4 bases outside the gene matches.

The V gene is TRBV6-5, the J gene TRBJ2-3; 8 bases match TRBD1. From germline, CDR1 is MNHEY and CDR2 SVGAGI. V was pared by 6 bases and J by 1 base, with 0 bases of the junction left unmatched. The length of the CDR3 is 13 residues. The CDR3 reads CASRTGGTDTQYF. The CDR3 DNA sequence: TGTGCCAGCAGGACAGGGGGCACAGATACGCAGTATTTT.

J is TRBJ2-5 and V is TRBV12-5, with D hard to call. The DNA end favors TRBJ2-7, so the J call may be wrong. There are 12 residues in the CDR3. Germline CDR1 LGHNT, CDR2 FRNRAP. The CDR3 coding sequence is TGTGCTAGTGGTTTGATGCACTACGAGCAGTACTTC. Protein sequence: CASGLMHYEQYF.

The chain recombines TRBV18 with TRBJ2-2; 8 nucleotides align to TRBD1. The germline CDR1 and CDR2 sequences are KGHSH and LQKENI. This CDR3 is built from 14 residues. Unmatched junction bases numbered 2, after V lost 3 bases and J lost 5 bases. CDR3 sequence (DNA): TGTGCCAGCTCACCGGACAGGGCGACCGGGGAGCTGTTTTTT. Amino acids: CASSPDRATGELFF.

This chain joins TRBV27 and TRBJ2-7, with D tentatively TRBD2 (6 bases). The CDR3 contains 15 residues. Deletions cut 0 bases from V and 3 bases from J, with 12 bases between. Germline CDR1 MNHEY, CDR2 SMNVEV (reference sequence). The CDR3 coding sequence is TGTGCCAGCAGTTTATCGATCGGGGGTAGCTACGAGCAGTACTTC. This encodes CASSLSIGGSYEQYF.

The V and J genes are TRBV2 and TRBJ2-1; D perhaps matches TRBD2 (5 bases). The CDR3 length is 13 residues. CDR1 SNHLY and CDR2 FYNNEI come from the germline V gene. Trimming took off 1 base at V and 16 bases at J, with 17 bases between the two ends. CDR3 in DNA: TGTGCCAGCAGTGAAGACCACCTAGTACGGGAATTCTTC. As protein: CASSEDHLVREFF.

This clone came up once. The rearrangement uses TRBV27 and TRBJ2-7; weak D call: TRBD1 (6 bases). V was clipped by 5 bases and J by 2 bases, with 13 bases between them. CDR1 is MNHEY and CDR2 is SMNVEV in the germline V gene (reference sequence). This CDR3 is built from 14 residues. DNA for the CDR3: TGTGCCAGCAGTCCCTCGGACAGCACCTACGAGCAGTACTTC. This sequence encodes CASSPSDSTYEQYF.

The V call is TRBV9, the J call TRBJ2-1, with 12 bases matching TRBD2. Germline V gives CDR1 SGDLS, CDR2 YYNGEE. The CDR3 covers 17 residues. V gave up 3 bases and J gave up 7 bases; unmatched junction bases: 11. The chain's CDR3 is CASSGLAGGHNSNEQFF. For the CDR3, the DNA is TGTGCCAGCAGCGGCCTAGCGGGGGGGCATAATAGTAATGAGCAGTTCTTC.

The genes are TRBV10-3 and TRBJ1-5; D unresolved. Germline CDR1 ENHRY, CDR2 SYGVKD. The V end lost 2 bases, the J end lost 11 bases, and 10 bases lay between the germline ends. The CDR3 contains 12 residues. The CDR3 sequence: CAISETDRAQHF. CDR3 in DNA: TGTGCCATCAGTGAGACAGACCGCGCCCAGCATTTT.

The rearrangement links TRBV19 to TRBJ1-1; TRBD1 matches at 7 bases. Trimming at V came to 6 bases and at J to 0 bases, leaving 4 bases not matched to a gene. This CDR3 spans 14 amino acids. CDR1 is LNHDA and CDR2 is SQIVND in the germline V gene (reference sequence). This chain's CDR3 is CASRDRFMNTEAFF. CDR3 coding DNA: TGTGCCAGTAGGGACAGGTTCATGAACACTGAAGCTTTCTTT.

The V and J genes are TRBV13 and TRBJ2-3; D is undetermined. Germline CDR1 PRHDT, CDR2 FYEKMQ (reference sequence). The length of the CDR3 is 14 residues. V lost 3 bases and J 2 bases, leaving 9 bases between the germline ends. Here the CDR3 reads CASSFNYNTDTQYF. CDR3 sequence (DNA): TGTGCCAGCAGCTTTAACTACAACACAGATACGCAGTATTTT.

The chain is built from TRBV18 and TRBJ2-7; D uncertain. The CDR3 loop spans 13 amino acids. CDR1 and CDR2 (germline): KGHSH, LQKENI. V was clipped by 4 bases and J by 5 bases, with 12 bases between them. The CDR3 coding sequence is TGTGCCAGCTCACTCAATACAGAGAACGAGCAGTACTTC. This sequence encodes CASSLNTENEQYF.

The chain joins TRBV5-4 to TRBJ2-5, with TRBD1 matching over 7 bases. Looked up from germline, CDR1 is SGHNT and CDR2 is YYREEE (reference sequence). The CDR3 is 13 residues long. J was trimmed by 5 bases and V by 2 bases; bases with no gene match: 3. The CDR3 bases are TGTGCCAGCAGCTTTCAGGGGGTTGAGACCCAGTACTTC. This encodes CASSFQGVETQYF.

The rearrangement joins TRBV7-9 to TRBJ1-2, with 9 bases aligning to TRBD1. The CDR3 runs 15 residues. V shed 5 bases, J shed 5 bases, and the junction held 9 bases outside the gene matches. Germline CDR1 is SEHNR and CDR2 is FQNEAQ (reference sequence). CDR3 nucleotides: TGTGCCAGCAGCCGCTCGGGACAGGGAAGGTATGGCTACACCTTC. The encoded protein is CASSRSGQGRYGYTF.

About this clone: Additional DNA sequences in this sample encode the identical CDR3. The chain is built from TRBV9 and TRBJ2-3; the match to TRBD2 covers 8 bases. Trimming took 0 bases from V and 0 from J; bases not matched to a gene: 0. The CDR3 runs to 15 residues. The germline V gene encodes CDR1 SGDLS and CDR2 YYNGEE. The CDR3 loop reads CASSVASGSTDTQYF. CDR3 in DNA: TGTGCCAGCAGCGTAGCTAGCGGGAGCACAGATACGCAGTATTTT.

The chain has TRBV27 and TRBJ2-7, with 10 bases matching TRBD2. Germline V gives CDR1 MNHEY, CDR2 SMNVEV (reference sequence). The V and J ends lost 6 bases and 4 bases, in that order; junction bases with no gene match: 6. The CDR3 runs to 14 residues. The CDR3 nucleotides read TGTGCCAGCAGCCGGACTAGCGGAAAATACGAGCAGTACTTC. Protein product: CASSRTSGKYEQYF.

The gene calls are TRBV7-7 and TRBJ2-2; TRBD2 is a possible D gene (6 bases). V was pared by 5 bases and J by 2 bases, with 12 bases between. The CDR3 contains 15 residues. CDR1 is SSHAT and CDR2 is FNYEAQ in the germline V gene (reference sequence). The CDR3 DNA is TGTGCCAGCAGCGTATCCGGGACTAACACCGGGGAGCTGTTTTTT. The encoded protein is CASSVSGTNTGELFF.

This clone was seen only once. V and J are TRBV9 and TRBJ2-3; 12 nucleotides line up with TRBD2. Unmatched junction bases numbered 4, after V lost 0 bases and J lost 2 bases. The CDR3 spans 17 residues. Germline values: CDR1 SGDLS, CDR2 YYNGEE. The DNA for the CDR3 is TGTGCCAGCAGCGTAGGGACTAGCGGGATTTCCACAGATACGCAGTATTTT. Amino acid sequence: CASSVGTSGISTDTQYF.

CDR3 sequence: CASSEDNPYEQYF. CDR3 nucleotides: TGTGCCAGCAGTGAAGACAATCCCTACGAGCAGTACTTC. The rearrangement uses TRBV25-1 and TRBJ2-7; D gene unclear. Per germline, CDR1 MGHDK and CDR2 SYGVNS. Trimming pared 2 bases from V and 2 bases from J, leaving 7 bases between. This CDR3 spans 13 amino acids.

The chain has TRBV7-6 and TRBJ2-5; TRBD2 aligns across 11 bases. With 5 bases clipped from V and 5 bases from J, the junction kept 10 bases outside the gene matches. The CDR3 runs to 16 residues. The germline V gene encodes CDR1 SGHVS and CDR2 FNYEAQ. CDR3 region: CASSPWVLAGEETQYF. The CDR3 DNA sequence: TGTGCCAGCAGCCCGTGGGTACTAGCGGGAGAGGAGACCCAGTACTTC. Together with reference TRBV7-6 and TRBJ2-5, the CDR3 gives the full variable domain: GAGVSQSPRYKVTKRGQDVALRCDPISGHVSLYWYRQALGQGPEFLTYFNYEAQQDKSGLPNDRFSAERPEGSISTLTIQRTEQRDSAMYRCASSPWVLAGEETQYFGPGTRLLVL.